This T cell receptor beta chain was captured in a study of shared clonotypes between healthy human individuals (dated by TCRdb to about 2020). Broadly, across the study: A couple of women and a few men aged 18 to 49 years were included in the cohort. For each donor, CD4 naive and CD4 memory were each run on three plates, CD8 naive on two plates, and CD8 memory on one plate. To estimate repertoire size and how much clonotypes are shared between individuals, the study performed deep sequencing of blood TCR repertoires from a few healthy adults. Different laboratories and diverse techniques were used to prepare libraries and sequence TCR repertoires, to increase sequencing depth and limit assay-specific biases. Leukapheresis yielded between about 0.85 and 9 billion PBMCs per donor. General study outcomes and caveats: Across four donors, roughly 5.1% of naive CD4, more than 3% of naive CD8, roughly 2.2% of memory CD4, and over 0.35% of memory CD8 clonotypes were shared. Sampling was limited to blood, and TCR repertoires in tissue likely differ from TCR repertoires in blood. Compared with non-shared clonotypes, the clonotypes found in all four sorted-subset donors had higher generation probabilities. The small number of donors limited the genetic and exposure-history diversity represented. Pairwise subsampling indicated that sequencing depth was expected to affect the degree of clonotype sharing among donors. Estimated clonotype richness was generally larger for naive than for memory subsets. Incomplete sequencing was indicated by rarefaction of sorted-subset datasets, despite the large sequencing depth.

Including the terminal cysteine and phenylalanine, the CDR3 comprises 15 residues. The retained sequence is limited to the CDR3, 45 bases, with the frame set at the first base. Per the germline V gene (reference sequence), MNHEY is the CDR1 and SMNVEV is the CDR2. V trim: 5 bases; J trim: 5 bases; unmatched bases: 8. As concerns this clone: The antigen it recognizes is unknown. Base qualities are not at hand, and no much larger clone is one base apart.

Using the deep immunoSEQ assay, multiplex PCR amplified TCR CDR3 regions from genomic DNA. For each cell subset, the extracted genomic DNA was distributed evenly across all wells of several immunoSEQ 96-well plates, and each plate served as one replicate. For sorted subsets, 150 to 250 ng of genomic DNA, equivalent to 25,000 to 35,000 T cell genomes, went into each replicate PCR. Purified libraries were measured with a Qubit 3.0 fluorometer, size-checked on a Bioanalyzer 2100, and measured again with the KAPA Library Quantification kit. A separate single-read 150-cycle Illumina NextSeq 550 flow cell was used to sequence each immunoSEQ 96-well plate. The paper's processing steps were these. Because the immunoSEQ output included only junctional sequences and no quality scores, the filtering could not be the same as the filtering used for full-length reads. To assign V/J genes and CDR3, sequences were annotated using PyIR, a Python wrapper for IgBLAST v1.9, with IMGT germline references. Reads with weak V/J assignments (E-value above 1e-6), missing CDR3, stop codons, out-of-frame junctions, or ambiguous translated residues were removed. V3J clonotypes were defined as sequences sharing the same inferred V gene, J gene, and CDR3 amino acid sequence. Percentage overlap between repertoires was calculated by dividing the number of shared unique clonotypes by the size of the smaller repertoire. Repertoire richness was assessed with RTK rarefaction, the Chao1 estimator, and Recon v2.1 estimates of unobserved clonotypes. For all TCRbeta clonotypes obtained by the gDNA method from a few donors, generation probabilities were computed with OLGA. What TCRdb holds here is the immuneACCESS table cut down to in-frame rearrangements. Part of the clones is not present; checked against another copy, under half of the missing clones reflect an unresolved V gene, and the others are unexplained. D and trimming were read from the DNA, whereas the V and J calls and clone size are those reported in that table. The sample data list roughly 2 million clones, and roughly 95% of these were observed just once. Of the sample, roughly 1% is held by the ten largest clones.

For the CD8 naive samples, CD45RO-negative cells were positively selected for CCR7, yielding a CD45RA+CCR7+ population from which TemRA cells were excluded. Donors were healthy HIV-negative adults with no recently reported acute infections or vaccinations. All donors were Caucasian adults living in Nashville, Tennessee, USA. Blood was obtained by leukapheresis, after which PBMCs were separated by Ficoll-Histopaque density gradient centrifugation and cryopreserved in liquid nitrogen vapor phase. Purity and quantity of every magnetically sorted T cell population were checked by analytical flow cytometry. Genomic DNA was isolated from every sorted fraction and measured by UV absorbance on a Nanodrop 2000c.

What was sequenced was naive CD8+ T cells sorted from blood. According to the study, the label for this sample's cell subset or site signals: CD45RA+CCR7+. This receptor chain uses TRBV27 and TRBJ2-2, with TRBD1 identical over 7 junction bases. This receptor was obtained from a man between 18 and 35 years old in good health. The DNA reads as follows: TGTGCCAGCAGTCTCGGGACAGCCTTAACCGGGGAGCTGTTTTTT. Translated, it reads CASSLGTALTGELFF.